These T cell receptor beta chains were read from a single sample in a study of blood T cell repertoires in COVID-19. Clones were read by immunoSEQ multiplex PCR, and TCRdb kept only the in-frame ones, dropping some. The repertoire holds 100,000 to 150,000 clones, with 70% to 80% as singletons. The sample comprised peripheral blood. Receptors were obtained from a human donor in a cohort sampled during active COVID-19. Each CDR3 is given with its conserved first and last residue. A D gene is named only where the DNA matches it firmly. Expanded clones are given a class, and other clones once, few, many or no size at all.

>TRBJ1-2|TRBV27|few|15|NA
TGTGCCAGCAGTTATCGACGGGGATCCCTCTATGGCTACACCTTC
CASSYRRGSLYGYTF
>TRBJ2-5|TRBV13|NA|15|TRBD2
TGTGCCAGCAGCTTAGTGGGCCTAGCGGAAGAGACCCAGTACTTC
CASSLVGLAEETQYF
>TRBJ2-7|TRBV30|many|13|NA
TGTGCCTGGAGTCTGGAGCGCTCCTACGAGCAGTACTTC
CAWSLERSYEQYF
>TRBJ1-1|TRBV12-3/TRBV12-4|many|13|NA
TGTGCCAGCAGCCCACAGGCGAACACTGAAGCTTTCTTT
CASSPQANTEAFF
>TRBJ2-5|TRBV6-2/TRBV6-3|NA|13|NA
TGTGCCAGCAGCCCACTCGGGGAAGAGACCCAGTACTTC
CASSPLGEETQYF
>TRBJ2-7|TRBV5-8|few|15|NA
TGTGCCAGCATCAAACCCGGTGTACCCTCCTACGAGCAGTACTTC
CASIKPGVPSYEQYF
>TRBJ1-2|TRBV27|NA|15|NA
TGTGCCAGCAGTTTATCGATAGTGGGGGGGAATGGCTACACCTTC
CASSLSIVGGNGYTF
>TRBJ2-7|TRBV28|few|14|NA
TGTGCCAGCAGTTCCCGCGGCAGACCCTACGAGCAGTACTTC
CASSSRGRPYEQYF
>TRBJ2-1|TRBV28|NA|13|TRBD1
TGTGCCAGCAGCGGACAGGAAACCTTTGAGCAGTTCTTC
CASSGQETFEQFF
>TRBJ2-1|TRBV28|few|20|TRBD2
TGTGCCAGCAGTTTTAAGCTGGGGACTAGCGGGAGTACCATCTCCTATGAGCAGTTCTTC
CASSFKLGTSGSTISYEQFF
>TRBJ2-2|TRBV7-9|NA|15|NA
TGTGCCAGCAGCTTATTTCGACTCGGCACCGGGGAGCTGTTTTTT
CASSLFRLGTGELFF
>TRBJ1-6|TRBV4-3|NA|15|NA
TGCGCCAGCAGCCCGGCAGGGGTTCGTAATTCACCCCTCCACTTT
CASSPAGVRNSPLHF
>TRBJ1-4|TRBV28|NA|15|NA
TGTGCCAGCAGCTCAGCCCCCAGGGCTGGGGAAAAACTGTTTTTT
CASSSAPRAGEKLFF
>TRBJ1-1|TRBV27|NA|16|TRBD1
TGTGCCAGCAGTTTAAGTCCCGCAGGGGGCTACACTGAAGCTTTCTTT
CASSLSPAGGYTEAFF
>TRBJ2-3|TRBV2|NA|14|TRBD1
TGTGCCAGCAGAAGGGGGGACAGGGCAGATACGCAGTATTTT
CASRRGDRADTQYF
>TRBJ1-5|TRBV5-3|NA|14|TRBD1
TGTGCCAGAAGCTCGGGACAGGGGAATCAGCCCCAGCATTTT
CARSSGQGNQPQHF
>TRBJ1-4|TRBV7-2|NA|13|NA
TGTGCCAGCAGCGGGTACAGGAATGAAAAACTGTTTTTT
CASSGYRNEKLFF
>TRBJ2-3|TRBV6-4|NA|14|NA
TGTGCCAGCACCCCCGAAACTAGCACAGATACGCAGTATTTT
CASTPETSTDTQYF
>TRBJ2-3|TRBV14|NA|14|NA
TGTGCCAGCAGCCAAGTTGGGGGGTCAGATACGCAGTATTTT
CASSQVGGSDTQYF
>TRBJ1-1|TRBV28|NA|14|NA
TGTGCCAGCAGTTTAGATCTGCGGGACACTGAAGCTTTCTTT
CASSLDLRDTEAFF
>TRBJ2-7|TRBV30|NA|14|TRBD2
TGTGCCTGGAGTGTACAGCGGGACTCCTACGAGCAGTACTTC
CAWSVQRDSYEQYF
>TRBJ1-2|TRBV7-3|NA|21|NA
TGTGGGGGCAGCTCCGAGCGGGGCCGACCTTACCCGACCGTCTATAACTATGGCTACACCTTC
CGGSSERGRPYPTVYNYGYTF
>TRBJ1-1|TRBV5-4|NA|17|NA
TGTGCCAGCAGCGGGGGAGCAGCCGGGACTGGCAACACTGAAGCTTTCTTT
CASSGGAAGTGNTEAFF
>TRBJ2-1|TRBV7-9|NA|14|TRBD2
TGTGCCAGCAGCCCGGGACTAGCGGGTGGGGGGCAGTTCTTC
CASSPGLAGGGQFF
>TRBJ1-1|TRBV30|NA|13|NA
TGTGCCTGGAGTGCAGAGCGGGAGACTGAAGCTTTCTTT
CAWSAERETEAFF
>TRBJ1-1|TRBV27|NA|13|NA
TGTGCCAGCAGTTGGGGGGGGAACACTGAAGCTTTCTTT
CASSWGGNTEAFF
>TRBJ2-7|TRBV25-1|few|16|NA
TGTGCCAGCAGTGAAAAAGTGAGCAGGCGACCCTACGAGCAGTACTTC
CASSEKVSRRPYEQYF
>TRBJ2-3|TRBV27|NA|14|NA
TGTGCCAGCAGGTCTTGGGCTGTACCAGATACGCAGTATTTT
CASRSWAVPDTQYF
>TRBJ1-4|TRBV28|few|15|NA
TGTGCCAGCAGTTCTCGGGGGGGGCTTAGTGAAAAACTGTTTTTT
CASSSRGGLSEKLFF
>TRBJ2-7|TRBV5-4|few|16|TRBD1
TGTGCCAGCAGAATTACAGGGGCCGGAAAAGCCTACGAGCAGTACTTC
CASRITGAGKAYEQYF
>TRBJ2-7|TRBV19|NA|13|NA
TGTGCCAGTAGTATTACTCCCGCGGTCGAGCAGTACTTC
CASSITPAVEQYF